This T cell receptor (beta chain) was profiled in a study of T cell responses to AZD1222 COVID-19 vaccine. Whole-study findings and limits: Spike-spanning, vaccine-associated CD4 TCRs were dominant at 160-218 and 743-854.

The CDR3 sequence is 13 residues long. V lost 3 bases, J lost 3 bases, and 0 bases stayed unmatched. Germline V gene sequence: CDR1 WSHSY, CDR2 SAAADI. Produced via immunoSEQ multiplex PCR; TCRdb's table is partial and in-frame only. The data show some 49,000 clones, roughly 90% seen once. This clone showed up just once. Its antigen is as yet unknown. This TCR came from an adult who received the AZD1222 COVID-19 vaccine. The genes are TRBV10-2 and TRBJ2-3; 7 nucleotides line up with TRBD2. Here the sequenced sample was peripheral blood, taken 28 days after the second AZD1222 dose. The CDR3 DNA follows: TGCGCCAGCAGTGACGGGAGGACAGATACGCAGTATTTT. Translating it yields CASSDGRTDTQYF.